Listed below are T cell receptor beta chains from one sample, sequenced in a study of technical replicates of blood from a handful of donors. The repertoire was sequenced with immunoSEQ multiplex PCR; TCRdb's copy has only in-frame clones and lacks some. Of more than 65,000 clones in the sample, roughly four fifths were seen once. The sample was PBMCs. These receptors were obtained from a human donor in good health. Some clones in this sample may be carry-over from other donors' samples. CDR3s include the opening cysteine and the closing phenylalanine or tryptophan. The order of the fields is CDR3 protein, CDR3 DNA, V gene, D gene, J gene, clone size. A D gene is named only where the DNA matches it firmly. Clone size is shown for a subset of rows, as once, few, many or a class of expanded clone.

CDR3aa: CSVELSYEQYF
CDR3nt: TGCAGCGTTGAATTATCCTACGAGCAGTACTTC
v_gene: TRBV29-1
d_gene: .
j_gene: TRBJ2-7
abundance: .

CDR3aa: CASTRQGPETQYF
CDR3nt: TGTGCCAGCACCCGACAGGGGCCGGAGACCCAGTACTTC
v_gene: TRBV25-1
d_gene: TRBD1
j_gene: TRBJ2-5
abundance: .

CDR3aa: CASSQDPGGSTEAFF
CDR3nt: TGTGCCAGCAGCCAAGATCCCGGGGGGAGCACTGAAGCTTTCTTT
v_gene: TRBV4-2
d_gene: .
j_gene: TRBJ1-1
abundance: many

CDR3aa: CASIPIAGGQGTQYF
CDR3nt: TGTGCCAGCATCCCGATAGCGGGAGGCCAGGGGACCCAGTACTTC
v_gene: TRBV7-6
d_gene: TRBD2
j_gene: TRBJ2-5
abundance: .

CDR3aa: CASSIGGRHEQYF
CDR3nt: TGTGCCAGCAGTATAGGCGGGAGACACGAGCAGTACTTC
v_gene: TRBV6-5
d_gene: TRBD2
j_gene: TRBJ2-7
abundance: .

CDR3aa: CSVAGRLNDGYTF
CDR3nt: TGCAGCGTTGCAGGCAGGCTGAACGATGGCTACACCTTC
v_gene: TRBV29-1
d_gene: .
j_gene: TRBJ1-2
abundance: .

CDR3aa: CASRQGLAVGGEQYF
CDR3nt: TGCGCCAGCAGACAGGGACTAGCGGTGGGAGGGGAGCAGTACTTC
v_gene: TRBV5-1
d_gene: TRBD2
j_gene: TRBJ2-7
abundance: .

CDR3aa: CASRMEGGFETQYF
CDR3nt: TGTGCCAGCAGGATGGAGGGGGGGTTTGAGACCCAGTACTTC
v_gene: TRBV25-1
d_gene: .
j_gene: TRBJ2-5
abundance: once

CDR3aa: CASSLGANQGTEAFF
CDR3nt: TGTGCCAGCAGCTTAGGTGCGAATCAGGGCACTGAAGCTTTCTTT
v_gene: TRBV7-2
d_gene: .
j_gene: TRBJ1-1
abundance: .

CDR3aa: CASSSLILVNPRDNEQFF
CDR3nt: TGTGCCAGCAGCTCGCTTATCCTTGTCAACCCACGGGACAATGAGCAGTTCTTC
v_gene: TRBV7-2
d_gene: .
j_gene: TRBJ2-1
abundance: once

CDR3aa: CASSRTGESNTEAFF
CDR3nt: TGCGCCAGCAGCCGGACAGGGGAGTCCAACACTGAAGCTTTCTTT
v_gene: TRBV4-1
d_gene: TRBD1
j_gene: TRBJ1-1
abundance: .

CDR3aa: CSAADTDTQYF
CDR3nt: TGCAGTGCGGCAGACACAGATACGCAGTATTTT
v_gene: TRBV20-1
d_gene: .
j_gene: TRBJ2-3
abundance: .

CDR3aa: CASSSRGDVNSPLHF
CDR3nt: TGTGCCAGCAGCTCCCGGGGGGACGTTAATTCACCCCTCCACTTT
v_gene: TRBV11-2
d_gene: .
j_gene: TRBJ1-6
abundance: .

CDR3aa: CASSIRGGNTEAFF
CDR3nt: TGTGCCAGTAGTATAAGGGGCGGAAACACTGAAGCTTTCTTT
v_gene: TRBV19
d_gene: .
j_gene: TRBJ1-1
abundance: .

CDR3aa: CASSEILSGGGITDTQYF
CDR3nt: TGTGCCAGCAGTGAGATCCTAAGCGGGGGGGGCATCACAGATACGCAGTATTTT
v_gene: TRBV6-1
d_gene: TRBD2
j_gene: TRBJ2-3
abundance: .

CDR3aa: CASSLAGQGLSGNTIYF
CDR3nt: TGTGCCAGCAGCTTAGCGGGACAGGGACTCTCTGGAAACACCATATATTTT
v_gene: TRBV7-6
d_gene: TRBD1
j_gene: TRBJ1-3
abundance: .

CDR3aa: CANKTGLNTEAFF
CDR3nt: TGTGCCAACAAGACAGGGCTTAACACTGAAGCTTTCTTT
v_gene: TRBV2
d_gene: TRBD1
j_gene: TRBJ1-1
abundance: .

CDR3aa: CAWSFPPSRDSPSAYEQYF
CDR3nt: TGTGCCTGGAGTTTCCCTCCCAGCCGGGACAGTCCCTCGGCCTACGAGCAGTACTTC
v_gene: TRBV30
d_gene: TRBD1
j_gene: TRBJ2-7
abundance: .

CDR3aa: CSVVRDTGETQYF
CDR3nt: TGCAGCGTTGTGAGAGATACTGGAGAGACCCAGTACTTC
v_gene: TRBV29-1
d_gene: .
j_gene: TRBJ2-5
abundance: .

CDR3aa: CASSLTGEVVNTEAFF
CDR3nt: TGTGCCAGCAGCTTAACAGGGGAGGTAGTGAACACTGAAGCTTTCTTT
v_gene: TRBV7-3
d_gene: .
j_gene: TRBJ1-1
abundance: .

CDR3aa: CASSLTTGTTNEKLFF
CDR3nt: TGTGCCAGCTCACTTACTACAGGGACAACTAATGAAAAACTGTTTTTT
v_gene: TRBV18
d_gene: .
j_gene: TRBJ1-4
abundance: few

CDR3aa: CASSLGEPGRGNTEAFF
CDR3nt: TGTGCCAGCAGCTTAGGAGAACCGGGGAGAGGTAACACTGAAGCTTTCTTT
v_gene: TRBV11-3
d_gene: .
j_gene: TRBJ1-1
abundance: .

CDR3aa: CASSYSGSRQPQHF
CDR3nt: TGTGCCAGCAGTTACTCCGGGTCGCGGCAGCCCCAGCATTTT
v_gene: TRBV6-5
d_gene: .
j_gene: TRBJ1-5
abundance: .

CDR3aa: CASSRSGGLTEAFF
CDR3nt: TGTGCCAGCAGCCGCTCAGGGGGCCTAACTGAAGCTTTCTTT
v_gene: TRBV6-5
d_gene: TRBD1
j_gene: TRBJ1-1
abundance: .

CDR3aa: CASSFWGAEAFF
CDR3nt: TGTGCCAGCAGTTTTTGGGGGGCTGAAGCTTTCTTT
v_gene: TRBV28
d_gene: .
j_gene: TRBJ1-1
abundance: .

CDR3aa: CSVVRDITGELFF
CDR3nt: TGCAGCGTTGTCCGAGATATCACCGGGGAGCTGTTTTTT
v_gene: TRBV29-1
d_gene: .
j_gene: TRBJ2-2
abundance: .

CDR3aa: CASSLAAGTGYEQYF
CDR3nt: TGTGCCAGCAGCTTAGCCGCCGGGACAGGCTACGAGCAGTACTTC
v_gene: TRBV13
d_gene: TRBD1
j_gene: TRBJ2-7
abundance: .

CDR3aa: CASRTNTGELFF
CDR3nt: TGTGCCAGCAGGACTAACACCGGGGAGCTGTTTTTT
v_gene: TRBV6-5
d_gene: .
j_gene: TRBJ2-2
abundance: .

CDR3aa: CASSSLAGGMDEQFF
CDR3nt: TGTGCCAGTAGTTCTTTAGCGGGAGGAATGGATGAGCAGTTCTTC
v_gene: TRBV19
d_gene: TRBD2
j_gene: TRBJ2-1
abundance: .

CDR3aa: CASSPRGSGGSNTGELFF
CDR3nt: TGTGCCAGCAGCCCCCGGGGTAGCGGGGGTAGCAACACCGGGGAGCTGTTTTTT
v_gene: TRBV7-6
d_gene: TRBD2
j_gene: TRBJ2-2
abundance: .

CDR3aa: CASSSGGTPYNSPLHF
CDR3nt: TGTGCCAGCAGCTCCGGGGGGACACCTTATAATTCACCCCTCCACTTT
v_gene: TRBV7-2
d_gene: .
j_gene: TRBJ1-6
abundance: .

CDR3aa: CASSLAGTAQPQHF
CDR3nt: TGTGCCAGCAGCTTAGCCGGGACAGCCCAGCCCCAGCATTTT
v_gene: TRBV7-8
d_gene: TRBD1
j_gene: TRBJ1-5
abundance: .

CDR3aa: CASSFTGGGNSPLHF
CDR3nt: TGTGCCAGCAGTTTTACAGGGGGTGGGAATTCACCCCTCCACTTT
v_gene: TRBV6-1
d_gene: TRBD1
j_gene: TRBJ1-6
abundance: .